Presented here are 5 T cell receptor beta chains from one specimen sequenced in a study of CD8 T cells in Susac syndrome. RNA amounts of 0.5 to 1 ug underwent reverse transcription with random hexamers. TCRdb independently ran MiXCR on the immunoSEQ multiplex PCR reads; one entry per CDR3 protein. The table lists about 110,000 distinct CDR3 sequences, about 95% of them singletons, with about 0.095% in the top ten. What was sequenced was CD4+ T cells from PBMCs. These receptors originate from a human donor in good health.

The CDR3 protein is CATSRDILSGTGETQYF. CDR3 nucleotide sequence: TGTGCCACCAGCAGAGATATTTTGTCGGGGACGGGGGAGACCCAGTACTTC. V is TRBV15 and J is TRBJ2-5; the D gene could be TRBD1 or TRBD2 (5 bases each). Germline assignment: CDR1 LNHNV and CDR2 YYDKDF (reference sequence). The CDR3 has 17 residues. V was shortened by 0 bases and J by 5 bases, with 19 bases between the two germline ends.

The chain combines TRBV9 with TRBJ2-1, with D perhaps TRBD2 (6 bases). V was trimmed by 0 bases and J by 6 bases, leaving 13 bases between them. Germline CDR1 reads SGDLS; CDR2 reads YYNGEE. The CDR3 sequence is 15 residues long. CDR3 sequence reads: CASSVGGGGSNEQFF. CDR3 DNA sequence: TGTGCCAGCAGCGTAGGGGGAGGCGGCTCCAATGAGCAGTTCTTC.

V usage is TRBV12-3 or TRBV12-4 and J usage is TRBJ1-1; D not certain. Deletions cut 8 bases from V and 1 base from J, with 5 bases between. This CDR3 has 11 residues. The CDR3 sequence is CASVWNTEAFF. The CDR3 DNA is TGTGCCAGCGTTTGGAACACTGAAGCTTTCTTT.

This clonotype appeared a single time. The V gene is TRBV9, the J gene TRBJ2-1; 9 positions agree with TRBD2. The CDR3 spans 16 residues. Germline assignment: CDR1 SGDLS and CDR2 YYNGEE. The V segment lost 0 bases and the J segment 6 bases; nucleotides outside the gene matches: 7. The CDR3 bases are TGTGCCAGCAGCGTAGTGGCGGGAGGGCCTGGCAATGAGCAGTTCTTC. This translates into CASSVVAGGPGNEQFF.

The genes are TRBV5-1 and TRBJ2-3, with D uncertain. CDR1 SGHRS and CDR2 YFSETQ come from the germline V gene. The ends were cut back, 1 base at V and 3 bases at J, with 12 bases in the middle. The CDR3 runs 15 residues. The CDR3 DNA reads TGCGCCAGCAGCTTGATGGCCGCCGAAACAGATACGCAGTATTTT. Translated, it gives CASSLMAAETDTQYF.